The 21 T cell receptor beta chains given below trace back to one sample, sequenced in a study of control samples from healthy donors and cancer patients. The assay was immunoSEQ multiplex PCR, and TCRdb's table has in-frame clones only and misses some. Of about 92,000 clones in the sample, more than 75% are singletons; the top ten hold roughly 9.8%. Material: blood. These TCRs come from an older woman in good health.

The chain uses TRBV19 and TRBJ1-5; TRBD1 agrees at 7 bases. There are 14 residues in the CDR3. V trimming: 4 bases; J trimming: 7 bases; junction bases outside the gene matches: 7. CDR1 is LNHDA, CDR2 SQIVND, per germline (reference sequence). In nucleotides, the CDR3 is TGTGCCAGTAGTACTGGACAGGAGGAGCAGCCCCAGCATTTT. This sequence encodes CASSTGQEEQPQHF.

DNA of the CDR3: TGTGCCAGCAGTCCTGTCGGGACAGGGGTCTACGAGCAGTACTTC. Amino acids: CASSPVGTGVYEQYF. V and J are TRBV7-6 and TRBJ2-7; TRBD1 matches 10 bases. Looked up from germline, CDR1 is SGHVS and CDR2 is FNYEAQ. V gave up 6 bases and J gave up 3 bases; unmatched junction bases: 8. This CDR3 is built from 15 residues.

This clone was seen just once. The V and J genes are TRBV19 and TRBJ1-3; D may be TRBD1 (5 bases). Trimming shortened V by 7 bases and J by 2 bases, and 18 bases separated the two germline ends. Germline lookup yields CDR1 LNHDA and CDR2 SQIVND (reference sequence). The CDR3 runs 16 residues. The CDR3 region is CASTPVGDYPGNTIYF. The CDR3 nucleotides read TGTGCCAGTACCCCAGTGGGGGACTATCCTGGAAACACCATATATTTT.

This clone was observed once. This rearrangement joins TRBV5-1 to TRBJ1-2; 7 nucleotides match TRBD1. Germline loops: CDR1 SGHRS, CDR2 YFSETQ. This CDR3 is built from 15 residues. J lost 6 bases, V lost 0 bases, and 8 bases had no gene match. CDR3 coding DNA: TGCGCCAGCAGCTTGGACCAGGGGGAGTGGGATGGCTACACCTTC. Its protein is CASSLDQGEWDGYTF.

The chain links TRBV5-8 to TRBJ1-5; D not resolved. CDR1 and CDR2 (germline): SGHTS, YDEGEE. V lost 2 bases and J 0 bases, leaving 6 bases between the germline ends. The CDR3 extends over 14 amino acids. The DNA for the CDR3 is TGTGCCAGCAGCTTATATTTTAGCAATCAGCCCCAGCATTTT. It specifies CASSLYFSNQPQHF.

The chain couples TRBV15 to TRBJ2-2; D not resolved. The CDR3 is 13 amino acids. The ends were cut back, 3 bases at V and 2 bases at J, with 4 bases in the middle. CDR1 and CDR2 (germline): LNHNV, YYDKDF (reference sequence). CDR3 amino acids: CATSRANTGELFF. The CDR3 nucleotides are TGTGCCACCAGCAGGGCCAACACCGGGGAGCTGTTTTTT.

CDR3 nucleotides: TGCAGCGTCTGGGGCACCTACAATGAGCAGTTCTTC. It translates to CSVWGTYNEQFF. The V gene is TRBV29-1, the J gene TRBJ2-1; D possibly corresponds to TRBD1 (5 bases). The length of the CDR3 is 12 residues. Trimming took off 6 bases at V and 2 bases at J, with 8 bases between the two ends. Germline V gene lookup returns CDR1 SQVTM and CDR2 ANQGSEA.

The CDR3 region is CASSGDTQPQHF. DNA for the CDR3: TGTGCCAGCAGTGGGGACACCCAGCCCCAGCATTTT. The chain joins TRBV2 to TRBJ1-5; a weak D match, TRBD1 (6 bases). CDR1 and CDR2 from the germline V gene are SNHLY and FYNNEI. The CDR3 has 12 amino acids. V was clipped by 4 bases and J by 7 bases, with 8 bases between them.

The chain has TRBV5-1 and TRBJ1-2; D might be TRBD1 (6 bases). V was shortened by 4 bases and J by 8 bases, with 15 bases between the two germline ends. The length of the CDR3 is 13 residues. Germline V lookup: CDR1 SGHRS, CDR2 YFSETQ. CDR3 DNA sequence: TGCGCCAGCAGCCAATCCGGACAGCGGGGCTACACCTTC. As protein: CASSQSGQRGYTF.

The chain links TRBV7-8 to TRBJ2-7, with D maybe TRBD1 (5 bases). Between the trimmed V and J ends, which lost 2 bases and 4 bases, there was a span of 9 bases. Germline V CDR1 and CDR2: SGHVS, FQNEAQ. This CDR3 is 13 amino acids long. The CDR3 nucleotides read TGTGCCAGCAGCTTAATCGCAGGGTACGAGCAGTACTTC. It specifies CASSLIAGYEQYF.

The V and J genes are TRBV5-1 and TRBJ2-3, with no clear D. The germline V gene encodes CDR1 SGHRS and CDR2 YFSETQ. The CDR3 consists of 15 residues. V lost 4 bases, J lost 3 bases, and 15 bases lay in between. The CDR3 loop is CASSRDPGLTDTQYF. The CDR3 coding sequence is TGCGCCAGCAGCCGAGACCCCGGGTTAACAGATACGCAGTATTTT.

This chain uses TRBV18 with TRBJ1-2; 7 bases match TRBD1. Germline V gives CDR1 KGHSH, CDR2 LQKENI. Trimming took 1 base from V and 4 from J; bases not matched to a gene: 0. CDR3 size: 13 residues. CDR3 in DNA: TGTGCCAGCTCACCACGGGACAGCTATGGCTACACCTTC. Protein: CASSPRDSYGYTF.

CDR3: CASSQGLAGVETQYF. The CDR3 DNA sequence: TGTGCCAGCAGCCAGGGACTAGCGGGGGTAGAGACCCAGTACTTC. The chain combines TRBV7-7 with TRBJ2-5, with 14 bases lining up with TRBD2. CDR1 is SSHAT and CDR2 is FNYEAQ in the germline V gene (reference sequence). J lost 4 bases, V lost 5 bases, and 3 bases had no gene match. The CDR3 is made up of 15 amino acids.

The chain recombines TRBV27 with TRBJ1-6, with no clear D. Trimming cost V 6 bases and J 5 bases, with 11 bases left between them. The germline gives CDR1 MNHEY, CDR2 SMNVEV (reference sequence). This CDR3 contains 14 residues. The CDR3 DNA reads TGTGCCAGCAGCCTTATCCAGAATAATTCACCCCTCCACTTT. Translating gives CASSLIQNNSPLHF.

The rearrangement uses TRBV15 and TRBJ2-5; D not certain. The CDR3 runs to 15 residues. Trimming took off 1 base at V and 2 bases at J, with 11 bases between the two ends. Germline lookup yields CDR1 LNHNV and CDR2 YYDKDF (reference sequence). CDR3 region: CATSRGRTFQETQYF. Written as DNA, the CDR3 is TGTGCCACCAGCAGAGGCAGGACGTTTCAAGAGACCCAGTACTTC.

The chain joins TRBV5-4 to TRBJ2-2; 10 bases agree with TRBD1. J was trimmed by 5 bases and V by 4 bases; bases with no gene match: 8. Germline CDR1 reads SGHNT; CDR2 reads YYREEE (reference sequence). CDR3 length: 16 residues. DNA for the CDR3: TGTGCCAGCAGCCCTGGACAGGGGGGGTTGACCGGGGAGCTGTTTTTT. It specifies CASSPGQGGLTGELFF. Using reference TRBV5-4 and TRBJ2-2 for the parts outside the CDR3, the full variable domain is ETGVTQSPTHLIKTRGQQVTLRCSSQSGHNTVSWYQQALGQGPQFIFQYYREEENGRGNFPPRFSGLQFPNYSSELNVNALELDDSALYLCASSPGQGGLTGELFFGEGSRLTVL.

This chain connects TRBV10-3 to TRBJ2-1; 15 nucleotides match TRBD2. CDR3 length equals 16 residues. The germline gives CDR1 ENHRY, CDR2 SYGVKD. Unmatched junction bases numbered 3, after V lost 8 bases and J lost 1 base. The CDR3 here is CAIGTSGGLSYNEQFF. The DNA for the CDR3 is TGTGCCATCGGGACTAGCGGGGGGTTATCCTACAATGAGCAGTTCTTC.

Only a few counts were recorded for this clone. This chain joins TRBV28 and TRBJ2-7; a possible D gene is TRBD2 (6 bases). CDR1 and CDR2 (germline): MDHEN, SYDVKM. V gave up 4 bases and J gave up 0 bases, with 22 bases separating them. This CDR3 spans 18 amino acids. This chain's CDR3 is CASSSLRASGGSSYEQYF. CDR3 DNA: TGTGCCAGCAGTTCCCTCCGTGCCTCTGGGGGGAGCTCCTACGAGCAGTACTTC.

The V and J genes are TRBV7-2 and TRBJ2-1; no firm D call. The CDR3 extends over 13 amino acids. V dropped 5 bases and J dropped 0 bases, with 5 bases sitting between them. Germline lookup yields CDR1 SGHTA and CDR2 FQGNSA. The DNA for the CDR3 is TGTGCCAGCAGCACCAACTCCTACAATGAGCAGTTCTTC. Its protein is CASSTNSYNEQFF.

The chain couples TRBV28 to TRBJ1-2; no definite D call. Trimming took off 8 bases at V and 5 bases at J, with 15 bases between the two ends. The CDR3 spans 13 residues. Germline V gene lookup returns CDR1 MDHEN and CDR2 SYDVKM. CDR3 sequence (DNA): TGTGCCAGCCTTGGACTGGTGGATTATGGCTACACCTTC. Translating it yields CASLGLVDYGYTF.

The DNA for the CDR3 is TGTGCCAGCAGGCTACAGGGAGCGGGACAGCCCCAGCATTTT. It translates to CASRLQGAGQPQHF. This chain links TRBV28 with TRBJ1-5, with D possibly being TRBD1 (6 bases). Trimming took off 6 bases at V and 7 bases at J, with 16 bases between the two ends. The CDR3 extends over 14 amino acids. CDR1 and CDR2 from the germline V gene are MDHEN and SYDVKM.